These T cell receptor beta chains were read from a single sample in a study of cytomegalovirus exposure and HLA in healthy donors. Some clones are missing from TCRdb's copy, which holds only in-frame ones; the method was immunoSEQ multiplex PCR. The table lists 150,000 to 200,000 clones, roughly 79% of them singletons. Sequenced sample: PBMCs. These receptors were obtained from a woman between 35 and 50 years old in good health and CMV-seronegative. CDR3s include the opening cysteine and the closing phenylalanine or tryptophan. The D gene is left open where the match is weak. Rows give clone size only sometimes, using once, few, many, or a class for an expanded clone.

clone size: NA; V gene: TRBV2; J gene: TRBJ2-7; D gene: TRBD2; CDR3 DNA: TGTGCCAGCAGTTCTAGCGGGGCCTACGAGCAGTACTTC; CDR3 protein: CASSSSGAYEQYF
clone size: NA; V gene: TRBV7-2; J gene: TRBJ1-2; D gene: NA; CDR3 DNA: TGTGCCAGCAGCTCCCGCGGGGGGCTCGGCTACACCTTC; CDR3 protein: CASSSRGGLGYTF
clone size: NA; V gene: TRBV19; J gene: TRBJ2-7; D gene: TRBD2; CDR3 DNA: TGTGCCAGTAGTGGAGCTAGCGGGCGCTCCTACGAGCAGTACTTC; CDR3 protein: CASSGASGRSYEQYF
clone size: NA; V gene: TRBV28; J gene: TRBJ2-7; D gene: NA; CDR3 DNA: TGTGCCAGCAGTACTCCGACAGGGAGGTACGAGCAGTACTTC; CDR3 protein: CASSTPTGRYEQYF
clone size: NA; V gene: TRBV7-2; J gene: TRBJ1-2; D gene: TRBD1; CDR3 DNA: TGTGCCAGCAGCTTAACGGGACAGGGAGGCTATGGCTACACCTTC; CDR3 protein: CASSLTGQGGYGYTF
clone size: once; V gene: TRBV5-1; J gene: TRBJ2-1; D gene: NA; CDR3 DNA: TGCGCCAGCAGCTTGGAGTCAGGGGGGTACAATGAGCAGTTCTTC; CDR3 protein: CASSLESGGYNEQFF
clone size: NA; V gene: TRBV19; J gene: TRBJ2-5; D gene: NA; CDR3 DNA: TGTGCCAGTAGTGAGAGGGAGACCCAGTACTTC; CDR3 protein: CASSERETQYF
clone size: NA; V gene: TRBV15; J gene: TRBJ2-5; D gene: TRBD2; CDR3 DNA: TGTGCCACCAGCAGACTCCCCTGGACTAGCGGGAGGGGGGGGGAGACCCAGTACTTC; CDR3 protein: CATSRLPWTSGRGGETQYF
clone size: NA; V gene: TRBV30; J gene: TRBJ2-1; D gene: TRBD2; CDR3 DNA: TGTGCCTGGAGTGGAGGTTTGGGACTAGATTCAGTCAATGAGCAGTTCTTC; CDR3 protein: CAWSGGLGLDSVNEQFF
clone size: NA; V gene: TRBV5-4; J gene: TRBJ2-7; D gene: TRBD2; CDR3 DNA: TGTGCCAGCAGCCCTGGGGGGGACTACGAGCAGTACTTC; CDR3 protein: CASSPGGDYEQYF
clone size: NA; V gene: TRBV4-2; J gene: TRBJ2-1; D gene: TRBD2; CDR3 DNA: TGTGCCAGCAGCCAGTCCGGGACTAGCGGGAGGGCTTTTCAAGAGCAGTTCTTC; CDR3 protein: CASSQSGTSGRAFQEQFF
clone size: NA; V gene: TRBV30; J gene: TRBJ2-6; D gene: NA; CDR3 DNA: TGTGCCTGGAGTGTACTAAGGACTTCGGGGGGGGCCAACGTCCTGACTTTC; CDR3 protein: CAWSVLRTSGGANVLTF
clone size: NA; V gene: TRBV19; J gene: TRBJ1-1; D gene: NA; CDR3 DNA: TGTGCCAGTAGAAAGGGGGGGACGAACACTGAAGCTTTCTTT; CDR3 protein: CASRKGGTNTEAFF
clone size: NA; V gene: TRBV30; J gene: TRBJ2-6; D gene: NA; CDR3 DNA: TGTGCCTGGAGTGTACGTGAATTTGGAGCTGGGGCCAACGTCCTGACTTTC; CDR3 protein: CAWSVREFGAGANVLTF
clone size: NA; V gene: TRBV5-1; J gene: TRBJ2-7; D gene: TRBD1; CDR3 DNA: TGCGCCAGCAGCTTGGAACCCGAGGGACAGGGCTACGAGCAGTACTTC; CDR3 protein: CASSLEPEGQGYEQYF
clone size: NA; V gene: TRBV5-6; J gene: TRBJ2-7; D gene: TRBD2; CDR3 DNA: TGTGCCAGCAGCTTAGAGCGACTAGCGGAGCGCTACGAGCAGTACTTC; CDR3 protein: CASSLERLAERYEQYF
clone size: NA; V gene: TRBV27; J gene: TRBJ1-5; D gene: NA; CDR3 DNA: TGTGCCAGCAGCGATAGCGGTGGAGTTCAGCCCCAGCATTTT; CDR3 protein: CASSDSGGVQPQHF
clone size: NA; V gene: TRBV19; J gene: TRBJ2-1; D gene: NA; CDR3 DNA: TGTGCCAGTAGTATAGGGAGGAATGAGCAGTTCTTC; CDR3 protein: CASSIGRNEQFF
clone size: NA; V gene: TRBV5-1; J gene: TRBJ2-3; D gene: TRBD2; CDR3 DNA: TGCGCCAGCAGCTCGAGAGCGGGAGGGGTCACAGATACGCAGTATTTT; CDR3 protein: CASSSRAGGVTDTQYF
clone size: NA; V gene: TRBV6-5; J gene: TRBJ2-3; D gene: NA; CDR3 DNA: TGTGCCAGCAGTTCGGAGGATCTGGGAGATACGCAGTATTTT; CDR3 protein: CASSSEDLGDTQYF
clone size: NA; V gene: TRBV27; J gene: TRBJ2-5; D gene: NA; CDR3 DNA: TGTGCCAGCAGCCTTGGACAGCAAGAGACCCAGTACTTC; CDR3 protein: CASSLGQQETQYF
clone size: NA; V gene: TRBV6-1; J gene: TRBJ2-1; D gene: TRBD2; CDR3 DNA: TGTGCCAGCATTGCGGGAGGGATCCGCAATGAGCAGTTCTTC; CDR3 protein: CASIAGGIRNEQFF
clone size: NA; V gene: TRBV9; J gene: TRBJ2-2; D gene: TRBD1; CDR3 DNA: TGTGCCAGCAGCCCACGGACAGGGAAGGGATACTTTAACACCGGGGAGCTGTTTTTT; CDR3 protein: CASSPRTGKGYFNTGELFF
clone size: few; V gene: TRBV19; J gene: TRBJ1-1; D gene: NA; CDR3 DNA: TGTGCCAGTAGTATGGACCGGGGCACTGAAGCTTTCTTT; CDR3 protein: CASSMDRGTEAFF
clone size: NA; V gene: TRBV4-1; J gene: TRBJ2-3; D gene: NA; CDR3 DNA: TGCGCCAGCAGCCAAGATGCAGGGCCAGGGTTCACAGATACGCAGTATTTT; CDR3 protein: CASSQDAGPGFTDTQYF
clone size: few; V gene: TRBV11-2; J gene: TRBJ2-3; D gene: NA; CDR3 DNA: TGTGCCAGCAGCTCTTGGGAGGGGGGGACAGATACGCAGTATTTT; CDR3 protein: CASSSWEGGTDTQYF
clone size: NA; V gene: TRBV2; J gene: TRBJ2-4; D gene: NA; CDR3 DNA: TGTGCCAGCAGTGAACTAGCTAGCCCCAGCAACCGGGCCAAAAACATTCAGTACTTC; CDR3 protein: CASSELASPSNRAKNIQYF
clone size: once; V gene: TRBV30; J gene: TRBJ1-4; D gene: TRBD1; CDR3 DNA: TGTGCCTGGAGACAGGGGTTTAATGAAAAACTGTTTTTT; CDR3 protein: CAWRQGFNEKLFF
clone size: NA; V gene: TRBV7-8; J gene: TRBJ2-2; D gene: TRBD2; CDR3 DNA: TGTGCCAGCAGCTTAGTCGCTGGGACTAGCGGGATAGTCGGGGAGCTGTTTTTT; CDR3 protein: CASSLVAGTSGIVGELFF
clone size: NA; V gene: TRBV28; J gene: TRBJ1-1; D gene: NA; CDR3 DNA: TGTGCCAGCAGGTGGGGGGGCCGCAACACTGAAGCTTTCTTT; CDR3 protein: CASRWGGRNTEAFF
clone size: few; V gene: TRBV30; J gene: TRBJ1-1; D gene: NA; CDR3 DNA: TGTGCCTGGAGTAGAGCGAACACTGAAGCTTTCTTT; CDR3 protein: CAWSRANTEAFF
clone size: NA; V gene: TRBV18; J gene: TRBJ2-1; D gene: TRBD1; CDR3 DNA: TGTGCCAGCTCACCGTCGCGCGGGACAGGGGGTTACAATGAGCAGTTCTTC; CDR3 protein: CASSPSRGTGGYNEQFF
clone size: once; V gene: TRBV6-1; J gene: TRBJ1-1; D gene: TRBD1; CDR3 DNA: TGTGCCAGCAGCGGGGACAGGGGCAACACTGAAGCTTTCTTT; CDR3 protein: CASSGDRGNTEAFF
clone size: NA; V gene: TRBV29-1; J gene: TRBJ2-4; D gene: NA; CDR3 DNA: TGCAGCGTTGAAGGGACTAAAAACATTCAGTACTTC; CDR3 protein: CSVEGTKNIQYF
clone size: NA; V gene: TRBV5-5; J gene: TRBJ2-3; D gene: NA; CDR3 DNA: TGTGCCAGCAGCCCGGCGGGTTCAGATACGCAGTATTTT; CDR3 protein: CASSPAGSDTQYF
clone size: once; V gene: TRBV10-3; J gene: TRBJ2-7; D gene: TRBD1; CDR3 DNA: TGTGCCATCAGTCTACAGGGGGCTGGGGAGCAGTACTTC; CDR3 protein: CAISLQGAGEQYF
clone size: NA; V gene: TRBV30; J gene: TRBJ2-5; D gene: NA; CDR3 DNA: TGTGCCTGGAGTAAGAGTGGTGGAGTGACCCAGTACTTC; CDR3 protein: CAWSKSGGVTQYF
clone size: NA; V gene: TRBV19; J gene: TRBJ2-5; D gene: NA; CDR3 DNA: TGTGCCAGTAGTGAACAGGTCGAAGAGACCCAGTACTTC; CDR3 protein: CASSEQVEETQYF
clone size: NA; V gene: TRBV4-1; J gene: TRBJ2-3; D gene: NA; CDR3 DNA: TGCGCCAGCAGCCAAGAGGGACTGACTCGCACAGATACGCAGTATTTT; CDR3 protein: CASSQEGLTRTDTQYF
clone size: NA; V gene: TRBV5-1; J gene: TRBJ1-3; D gene: NA; CDR3 DNA: TGCGCCAGCAGCTTATTGGAGGGGACCGCTGGAAACACCATATATTTT; CDR3 protein: CASSLLEGTAGNTIYF
clone size: NA; V gene: TRBV6-6; J gene: TRBJ1-2; D gene: TRBD1; CDR3 DNA: TGTGCCAGCGAACAGGGGGCGGCCTATGGCTACACCTTC; CDR3 protein: CASEQGAAYGYTF
clone size: NA; V gene: TRBV7-2; J gene: TRBJ2-5; D gene: NA; CDR3 DNA: TGTGCCAGCAGCTCACCGACTAGTCCGGAGACCCAGTACTTC; CDR3 protein: CASSSPTSPETQYF
clone size: NA; V gene: TRBV11-2; J gene: TRBJ2-7; D gene: NA; CDR3 DNA: TGTGCCAGCAGCTTAGCCCTGACAGCCTGGGAGCAGTACTTC; CDR3 protein: CASSLALTAWEQYF
clone size: NA; V gene: TRBV27; J gene: TRBJ2-3; D gene: TRBD2; CDR3 DNA: TGTGCCAGCGGCCTAGCCGGGAGGTCTGTCACAGATACGCAGTATTTT; CDR3 protein: CASGLAGRSVTDTQYF
clone size: NA; V gene: TRBV7-2; J gene: TRBJ2-7; D gene: NA; CDR3 DNA: TGTGCCAGCAGCCCAGGCGGGGGCCCACGGGAGTACTTC; CDR3 protein: CASSPGGGPREYF
clone size: NA; V gene: TRBV5-1; J gene: TRBJ1-1; D gene: NA; CDR3 DNA: TGCGCCAGCAGCTTGGATCCGGGGAAGACTGAAGCTTTCTTT; CDR3 protein: CASSLDPGKTEAFF
clone size: NA; V gene: TRBV12-5; J gene: TRBJ1-1; D gene: NA; CDR3 DNA: TGTGCTAGTGGTTCACAAACAGGGTTGGGCACTGAAGCTTTCTTT; CDR3 protein: CASGSQTGLGTEAFF
clone size: NA; V gene: TRBV15; J gene: TRBJ1-4; D gene: NA; CDR3 DNA: TGTGCCACACAGGAAGAAGTTGGCCTACCGGGACAATCCAATGAAAAACTGTTTTTT; CDR3 protein: CATQEEVGLPGQSNEKLFF
clone size: NA; V gene: TRBV5-8; J gene: TRBJ1-1; D gene: NA; CDR3 DNA: TGTGCCAGCAGCTTAATAGGGGCGACATCTCTGAACACTGAAGCTTTCTTT; CDR3 protein: CASSLIGATSLNTEAFF
clone size: NA; V gene: TRBV6-5; J gene: TRBJ2-7; D gene: TRBD2; CDR3 DNA: TGTGCCAGTTCCCGCGGGAGGGCCGCCGAGCAGTACTTC; CDR3 protein: CASSRGRAAEQYF